Presented here are 28 T cell receptor beta chains from one specimen sequenced in a study of shared clonotypes between healthy human individuals. Here immunoSEQ multiplex PCR was the method, and the copy in TCRdb shows in-frame clones only, minus some. The table has 1 million to 1.3 million clones, roughly 74% seen once. The material sequenced was memory CD4+ T cells from PBMCs. The subset: CD45RA-negative fraction. These TCRs come from a man between 18 and 29 years old in good health. Some clones in this sample may be carry-over from other donors' samples.

This rearrangement joins TRBV4-1 to TRBJ2-2; D call uncertain. The CDR3 length is 16 residues. Germline V lookup: CDR1 MGHRA, CDR2 YSYEKL. Trimming removed 0 bases from V and 1 base from J, with 9 bases in between. This CDR3 is CASSQDGLGNTGELFF. The CDR3 DNA follows: TGCGCCAGCAGCCAAGATGGCCTTGGGAACACCGGGGAGCTGTTTTTT.

The rearrangement joins TRBV7-9 to TRBJ2-5, with D unresolved. The V end lost 4 bases, the J end lost 0 bases, and 15 bases lay between the germline ends. The CDR3 is 16 amino acids. Germline loops: CDR1 SEHNR, CDR2 FQNEAQ (reference sequence). For the CDR3, the DNA is TGTGCCAGCAGCTCAATAGGAGTTGGGTACCAAGAGACCCAGTACTTC. Amino acid sequence: CASSSIGVGYQETQYF.

At least ten counts were recorded for this clone. The genes are TRBV6-5 and TRBJ2-7, with D possibly matching TRBD1 (5 bases). The germline gives CDR1 MNHEY, CDR2 SVGAGI. This CDR3 is built from 14 residues. V was trimmed by 2 bases and J by 6 bases, leaving 14 bases between them. The CDR3 sequence: CASSYDGRDGEQYF. Here the CDR3 DNA reads TGTGCCAGCAGTTACGACGGCAGGGATGGCGAGCAGTACTTC.

This sequence joins TRBV9 and TRBJ2-3; no definite D call. The V end was cut by 2 bases, the J end by 0 bases, with 7 bases between. Germline V gene data show CDR1 as SGDLS and CDR2 as YYNGEE. The length of the CDR3 is 14 residues. As DNA, the CDR3 is TGTGCCAGCAGCGTTCAATTGAGCACAGATACGCAGTATTTT. This sequence encodes CASSVQLSTDTQYF.

This chain links TRBV30 with TRBJ2-7; no clear D. V was shortened by 0 bases and J by 3 bases, with 12 bases between the two germline ends. CDR1 is GTSNPN, CDR2 SVGIG, per germline (reference sequence). This CDR3 is built from 14 residues. CDR3 protein: CAWSVSIGIYEQYF. The DNA for the CDR3 is TGTGCCTGGAGTGTAAGTATTGGGATCTACGAGCAGTACTTC.

This chain joins TRBV7-9 and TRBJ1-2; the D is unclear. V lost 5 bases and J 8 bases, leaving 21 bases between the germline ends. The V gene's germline CDR1 is SEHNR and CDR2 FQNEAQ (reference sequence). CDR3 length: 15 amino acids. CDR3 region: CASSPRARLTLGYTF. The DNA for the CDR3 is TGTGCCAGCAGCCCACGGGCCAGATTAACACTCGGCTACACCTTC.

The chain links TRBV6-5 to TRBJ1-4, with D uncertain. V lost 4 bases and J lost 4, with 10 bases in between. CDR1 is MNHEY and CDR2 is SVGAGI in the germline V gene. The CDR3 has 14 amino acids. For the CDR3, the DNA is TGTGCCAGCAGTTCCCCGGGTCTTAATGAAAAACTGTTTTTT. It specifies CASSSPGLNEKLFF.

This chain joins TRBV29-1 and TRBJ2-3; possibly TRBD2 for D (6 bases). The CDR3 is 16 residues long. In germline, CDR1 is SQVTM, CDR2 ANQGSEA. V was shortened by 3 bases and J by 1 base, with 17 bases between the two germline ends. CDR3 nucleotides: TGCAGCGTTGATGGGGCGGAGGGAGGCGGCACAGATACGCAGTATTTT. Translating gives CSVDGAEGGGTDTQYF.

The rearrangement uses TRBV29-1 and TRBJ2-7; 7 nucleotides match TRBD1. CDR3 length: 13 residues. Germline V CDR1 and CDR2: SQVTM, ANQGSEA. V was pared by 5 bases and J by 2 bases, with 6 bases of the junction left unmatched. The CDR3 is CSVIRDSTYEQYF. CDR3 coding DNA: TGCAGCGTTATCCGGGACAGCACCTACGAGCAGTACTTC.

This clone was recorded many times. The sample has other DNA sequences that encode this CDR3 too. The chain uses TRBV29-1 and TRBJ2-3, with 9 bases lining up with TRBD2. From germline, CDR1 is SQVTM and CDR2 ANQGSEA. Unmatched junction bases numbered 7, after V lost 4 bases and J lost 2 bases. The CDR3 sequence is 15 residues long. The CDR3 reads CSVGLAGEITDTQYF. Written as DNA, the CDR3 is TGCAGCGTTGGTTTAGCGGGAGAGATCACAGATACGCAGTATTTT.

The chain couples TRBV19 to TRBJ1-2; D uncertain. The germline V and J ends were trimmed by 3 bases and 4 bases, with 9 bases remaining between them. Germline lookup yields CDR1 LNHDA and CDR2 SQIVND (reference sequence). The CDR3 has 13 residues. CDR3 protein: CASSIGEFYGYTF. The CDR3 DNA reads as TGTGCCAGTAGTATTGGGGAATTCTATGGCTACACCTTC.

The rearrangement links TRBV20-1 to TRBJ1-2; D is uncertain. This CDR3 is built from 11 residues. Trimming stripped 5 bases from V and 2 bases from J, with 6 bases between. CDR1 DFQATT and CDR2 SNEGSKA come from the germline V gene (reference sequence). The CDR3 spells CSAVENYGYTF. The CDR3 region has the DNA TGCAGTGCTGTCGAAAACTATGGCTACACCTTC.

This clone was seen ten or more times. The rearrangement uses TRBV11-2 and TRBJ1-1, with no clear D. The CDR3 is 14 amino acids. V shed 3 bases and J shed 1 base, with 9 bases lying between them. CDR1 is SGHAT, CDR2 FQNNGV, per germline. The CDR3 loop reads CASSFMTGNTEAFF. As DNA, the CDR3 is TGTGCCAGCAGCTTTATGACGGGGAACACTGAAGCTTTCTTT.

The genes are TRBV5-1 and TRBJ2-7; 7 bases match TRBD1. From germline, CDR1 is SGHRS and CDR2 YFSETQ. The CDR3 covers 18 residues. J gave up 0 bases and V 0 bases, and 12 bases lay outside the gene matches. CDR3 in amino acids: CASSLGTGQVPPSYEQYF. CDR3 DNA sequence: TGCGCCAGCAGCTTGGGAACCGGACAGGTACCACCCTCCTACGAGCAGTACTTC.

The J gene is TRBJ1-1, the V gene TRBV5-1, with TRBD1 matching 9 bases. The CDR3 has 14 residues. Germline V gene lookup returns CDR1 SGHRS and CDR2 YFSETQ. J gave up 3 bases and V 4 bases, and 4 bases lay outside the gene matches. This CDR3 is CASSPRTGDTEAFF. As DNA, the CDR3 is TGCGCCAGCAGCCCCCGGACAGGGGACACTGAAGCTTTCTTT.

About this clone itself: It is likely a read error: a sequence one base away is far more abundant. This chain links TRBV11-1 with TRBJ1-4; TRBD1 aligns across 8 bases. The V gene end was trimmed by 3 bases and the J gene end by 5 bases; junction bases not matched to a gene: 2. CDR3 length: 14 residues. Germline V gives CDR1 SGHAT, CDR2 FQDESV (reference sequence). CDR3 bases: TGTGCCAGCAGCTTGGGACAGGCAAATGAAAAACTGTTTTTT. Residues: CASSLGQANEKLFF.

This rearrangement joins TRBV6-1 to TRBJ1-2; the D is unclear. The germline V and J ends were trimmed by 4 bases and 0 bases, with 9 bases remaining between them. In germline, CDR1 is MNHNS, CDR2 SASEGT. CDR3 length: 14 amino acids. The CDR3 sequence: CASSARPSNYGYTF. CDR3 nucleotides: TGTGCCAGCAGTGCCCGACCATCTAACTATGGCTACACCTTC.

V usage is TRBV18 and J usage is TRBJ1-1; D gene unclear. Trimming left V 3 bases short and J 4 bases short, with 18 bases between. Germline-derived CDR1 and CDR2 are KGHSH and LQKENI. CDR3 length equals 16 residues. The CDR3 is CASSPGVEVIGTEAFF. The CDR3 nucleotides are TGTGCCAGCTCACCCGGGGTTGAGGTTATTGGCACTGAAGCTTTCTTT.

V gene TRBV6-1 combines with J gene TRBJ2-1; 7 bases match TRBD2. Germline values: CDR1 MNHNS, CDR2 SASEGT. This CDR3 is 17 amino acids long. The V gene end was trimmed by 0 bases and the J gene end by 5 bases; junction bases not matched to a gene: 10. Here the CDR3 reads CASSEAIAREIHNEQFF. In DNA, the CDR3 is TGTGCCAGCAGTGAAGCTATTGCGCGGGAGATCCACAATGAGCAGTTCTTC.

This clone was counted once. The chain is built from TRBV7-2 and TRBJ2-2, with 14 nucleotides matching TRBD2. The junction had 3 bases not matched to a gene; V was cut back by 5 bases and J by 4 bases. The germline gives CDR1 SGHTA, CDR2 FQGNSA. The CDR3 is made up of 16 amino acids. This chain's CDR3 is CASSLTSGRATGELFF. CDR3 nucleotide sequence: TGTGCCAGCAGCCTGACTAGCGGGAGGGCCACCGGGGAGCTGTTTTTT.

As for this clone: The sample contains more than one DNA sequence encoding this CDR3. V gene TRBV18 combines with J gene TRBJ2-5; D is unclear. The CDR3 runs to 11 residues. The V end lost 3 bases, the J end lost 5 bases, and 4 bases lay between the germline ends. CDR1 is KGHSH and CDR2 is LQKENI in the germline V gene. CDR3 coding DNA: TGTGCCAGCTCACCCGGGGAGACCCAGTACTTC. Translation gives CASSPGETQYF.

This chain links TRBV5-5 with TRBJ2-2; either TRBD1 or TRBD2 may fit D (5 bases each). CDR3 length: 15 residues. V gave up 1 base and J gave up 7 bases, with 14 bases separating them. Germline CDR1 is SGHKS and CDR2 is YYEKEE (reference sequence). CDR3 nucleotide sequence: TGTGCCAGCAGCTTGCTAGCCCACAGGAACGGGGAGCTGTTTTTT. It specifies CASSLLAHRNGELFF. Supplemented by reference TRBV5-5 and TRBJ2-2, the full variable domain reads DAGVTQSPTHLIKTRGQQVTLRCSPISGHKSVSWYQQVLGQGPQFIFQYYEKEERGRGNFPDRFSARQFPNYSSELNVNALLLGDSALYLCASSLLAHRNGELFFGEGSRLTVL.

The chain couples TRBV11-2 to TRBJ2-1; tentatively, D is TRBD2 (5 bases). The CDR3 is 15 residues long. Trimming removed 1 base at V and 7 bases at J, with 14 bases between. Looked up from germline, CDR1 is SGHAT and CDR2 is FQNNGV. The CDR3: CASSLVVLARNEQFF. CDR3 coding DNA: TGTGCCAGCAGCTTAGTGGTGCTAGCTCGAAATGAGCAGTTCTTC.

This rearrangement joins TRBV2 to TRBJ2-7; no reliable D call. Germline CDR1 SNHLY, CDR2 FYNNEI. V gave up 4 bases and J gave up 1 base, with 8 bases separating them. CDR3 length: 13 amino acids. CDR3 bases: TGTGCCAGCAGTGTGCTCTGGTCCTACGAGCAGTACTTC. This gives the protein CASSVLWSYEQYF.

This clone has just a few counts. Other DNA sequences from this sample encode an identical CDR3 as well. Written as DNA, the CDR3 is TGTGCCAGCAGTTTATGGGAGGGGACCACTGAAGCTTTCTTT. This translates into CASSLWEGTTEAFF. This sequence joins TRBV28 and TRBJ1-1; a possible D gene is TRBD1 (5 bases). V was pared by 0 bases and J by 4 bases, with 9 bases between. In germline, CDR1 is MDHEN, CDR2 SYDVKM. This CDR3 is 14 amino acids long.

This clone was counted a few times. The chain employs TRBV7-9 and TRBJ2-1; TRBD2 aligns across 11 bases. This CDR3 contains 18 residues. The ends lost 2 bases at V and 6 bases at J; junction bases unmatched: 12. The germline V gene has CDR1 SEHNR and CDR2 FQNEAQ (reference sequence). CDR3 in DNA: TGTGCCAGCAGCTTACGTTCCCCACTAGCGGGAGACGGCAATGAGCAGTTCTTC. Its translation is CASSLRSPLAGDGNEQFF. Full variable domain (outside the CDR3, taken from reference TRBV7-9 and TRBJ2-1): DTGVSQNPRHKITKRGQNVTFRCDPISEHNRLYWYRQTLGQGPEFLTYFQNEAQLEKSRLLSDRFSAERPKGSFSTLEIQRTEQGDSAMYLCASSLRSPLAGDGNEQFFGPGTRLTVL.

The chain uses TRBV20-1 and TRBJ2-2; the match to TRBD1 covers 7 bases. Germline V lookup: CDR1 DFQATT, CDR2 SNEGSKA (reference sequence). This CDR3 is built from 11 residues. With 6 bases clipped from V and 10 bases from J, the junction kept 5 bases outside the gene matches. The CDR3 DNA follows: TGCAGTGCATCGGACAGGTCGGAGCTGTTTTTT. Protein product: CSASDRSELFF.

As to this clone: The sample has other DNA sequences that encode this CDR3 too. The chain uses TRBV28 and TRBJ1-1; possibly TRBD1 for D (6 bases). Trimming left V 2 bases short and J 5 bases short, with 9 bases between. Germline-derived CDR1 and CDR2 are MDHEN and SYDVKM. The CDR3 runs 13 residues. The CDR3 loop reads CASSLQGLTEAFF. In nucleotides, the CDR3 is TGTGCCAGCAGTTTACAGGGGTTGACTGAAGCTTTCTTT.